The 6 T cell receptor beta chains below come from one sample, sequenced in a study of shared clonotypes between healthy human individuals. Generated by immunoSEQ multiplex PCR, the TCRdb table keeps only in-frame clones and is missing some. The profile shows about 2.3 million clones, over 85% of them singletons. The sequenced sample was naive CD4+ T cells from PBMCs. The subset: CD45RA+ positively selected. Receptors originate from a man in his late teens or twenties in good health. Some clones in this sample may be carry-over from other donors' samples.

The V gene is TRBV6-5, the J gene TRBJ1-2; D unclear. CDR1 is MNHEY and CDR2 is SVGAGI in the germline V gene. With 4 bases removed from V and 6 bases from J, the gap between germline ends came to 15 bases. The CDR3 runs 14 residues. The chain's CDR3 is CASSWRSVGNGYTF. The CDR3 nucleotides read TGTGCCAGCAGTTGGAGGAGCGTGGGAAATGGCTACACCTTC.

The chain couples TRBV6-6 to TRBJ2-7; 7 nucleotides agree with TRBD2. CDR3 length equals 13 residues. Trimming took 6 bases from V and 7 from J; bases not matched to a gene: 9. Looked up from germline, CDR1 is MNHNY and CDR2 is SVGAGI (reference sequence). The CDR3 is CASRGGRTEEQYF. The CDR3 region has the DNA TGTGCCAGCAGGGGGGGGAGGACGGAAGAGCAGTACTTC.

The chain uses TRBV5-1 and TRBJ2-7; the D gene is possibly TRBD1 (5 bases). CDR3 size: 13 residues. The germline V gene has CDR1 SGHRS and CDR2 YFSETQ. V was clipped by 4 bases and J by 5 bases, with 13 bases between them. In nucleotides, the CDR3 is TGCGCCAGCAGCGCCTCAGGGTTCAACGAGCAGTACTTC. It is translated as CASSASGFNEQYF.

Of note for this clone: The same CDR3 arises from other DNA sequences in this sample as well. The chain links TRBV19 to TRBJ1-2; perhaps TRBD1 as D (5 bases). In germline, CDR1 is LNHDA, CDR2 SQIVND (reference sequence). V was trimmed by 0 bases and J by 5 bases, leaving 10 bases between them. The CDR3 has 14 amino acids. The CDR3 spells CASSIDRDGYGYTF. CDR3 nucleotides: TGTGCCAGTAGTATAGACCGGGACGGATATGGCTACACCTTC. The variable domain in full, completed from reference TRBV19 and TRBJ1-2, reads DGGITQSPKYLFRKEGQNVTLSCEQNLNHDAMYWYRQDPGQGLRLIYYSQIVNDFQKGDIAEGYSVSREKKESFPLTVTSAQKNPTAFYLCASSIDRDGYGYTFGSGTRLTVV.

The genes are TRBV6-6 and TRBJ2-1, with 9 bases that match TRBD1. The germline V gene has CDR1 MNHNY and CDR2 SVGAGI (reference sequence). The CDR3 runs 15 residues. With V trimmed by 6 bases and J by 4 bases, 7 bases remained unmatched. The CDR3 sequence: CASSDRGSLYNEQFF. Here the CDR3 DNA reads TGTGCCAGCAGCGACAGGGGGAGCCTTTACAATGAGCAGTTCTTC.

The V gene is TRBV30, the J gene TRBJ1-1, with unresolved D. CDR1 is GTSNPN and CDR2 is SVGIG in the germline V gene (reference sequence). Between the trimmed V and J ends, which lost 4 bases and 0 bases, there was a span of 9 bases. CDR3 length: 13 amino acids. CDR3 sequence reads: CAWTERLNTEAFF. The DNA of the CDR3 is TGTGCCTGGACGGAGAGACTGAACACTGAAGCTTTCTTT.